This entry lists 21 T cell receptor beta chains sequenced from one sample in a study of beta chain features in type 1 diabetes (dated by TCRdb to 2017 to 2018). Receptor amplification or capture employed the immunoSEQ multiplex PCR assay. The entire isolated RNA was reverse transcribed using the High Capacity cDNA Reverse Transcription Kit, and thus expressed TCRB transcripts were sequenced. TCRdb re-hosts the immuneACCESS table, in-frame sequences only. Its copies lack some clones; in the studies checked, an unresolved V gene accounts for under half of them, and the cause for the rest is not known. This sample lists hundreds of thousands of clones; roughly 12% were detected once. Approximately 0.015% of the sample lies in the top ten. Sequenced sample: naive CD4+ T cells from blood. The cell subset or site label corresponds to: true naive CD4+ T cells. The receptor set was obtained from a man younger than 35 in good health.

The chain carries TRBV7-2 and TRBJ1-2; weak D call: TRBD1 (6 bases). This CDR3 has 15 residues. V lost 5 bases, J lost 4 bases, and 17 bases lay in between. Germline assignment: CDR1 SGHTA and CDR2 FQGNSA. The CDR3 coding sequence is TGTGCCAGCAGCCCGGGAGGCGCGGGGGCCTATGGCTACACCTTC. Its translation is CASSPGGAGAYGYTF.

The chain's CDR3 is CASRSPGRVGGYTF. As DNA, the CDR3 is TGTGCCAGTAGATCGCCGGGCAGGGTGGGAGGCTACACCTTC. The V gene is TRBV19, the J gene TRBJ1-2, with D perhaps matching TRBD1 (5 bases). V shed 6 bases and J shed 8 bases, with 19 bases lying between them. CDR3 length: 14 residues. Germline V gives CDR1 LNHDA, CDR2 SQIVND (reference sequence).

This clone was counted between two and nine times. The V and J genes are TRBV5-6 and TRBJ2-7; TRBD1 matches 7 bases. Per germline, CDR1 SGHDT and CDR2 YYEEEE. This CDR3 has 15 amino acids. V shed 5 bases, J shed 3 bases, and the junction held 11 bases outside the gene matches. DNA for the CDR3: TGTGCCAGCAGTACGCGACAGGGATGGAACTACGAGCAGTACTTC. It codes for CASSTRQGWNYEQYF.

This clone was seen a handful of times. This sequence joins TRBV7-2 and TRBJ2-7, with 7 bases lining up with TRBD1. The CDR3 has 15 residues. The germline CDR1 and CDR2 sequences are SGHTA and FQGNSA. V shed 1 base, J shed 5 bases, and the junction held 8 bases outside the gene matches. As DNA, the CDR3 is TGTGCCAGCAGCTTAGTTGCAGGGGGAGTCGACGAGCAGTACTTC. It specifies CASSLVAGGVDEQYF.

CDR3 amino acids: CASSVGLAVGETQYF. In nucleotides, the CDR3 is TGTGCCAGCAGCGTGGGACTAGCGGTTGGGGAGACCCAGTACTTC. V is TRBV9 and J is TRBJ2-5, with 11 nucleotides matching TRBD2. This CDR3 has 15 residues. Germline trimming cut 2 bases from V and 5 bases from J; bases unmatched to any gene: 5. The germline V gene encodes CDR1 SGDLS and CDR2 YYNGEE.

This chain links TRBV9 with TRBJ2-1; possible D gene TRBD1, 5 bases. The CDR3 is made up of 15 amino acids. Trimming took off 3 bases at V and 8 bases at J, with 18 bases between the two ends. Germline CDR1 is SGDLS and CDR2 is YYNGEE. The CDR3 reads CASSEQGVSFDEQFF. The CDR3 nucleotides read TGTGCCAGCAGCGAGCAGGGTGTGAGTTTCGATGAGCAGTTCTTC.

This clone turned up a few times. The chain is built from TRBV7-9 and TRBJ2-5; TRBD2 agrees at 7 bases. Germline V gene data show CDR1 as SEHNR and CDR2 as FQNEAQ (reference sequence). The ends lost 1 base at V and 2 bases at J; junction bases unmatched: 13. This CDR3 has 18 amino acids. The CDR3 sequence: CASSLGIVRASGQETQYF. CDR3 DNA sequence: TGTGCCAGCAGCTTAGGTATTGTTAGGGCTAGCGGACAAGAGACCCAGTACTTC.

This clone showed up just a few times. The chain combines TRBV19 with TRBJ2-3, with a tentative D call TRBD1 (5 bases). The CDR3 is made up of 15 amino acids. Germline V gene data show CDR1 as LNHDA and CDR2 as SQIVND (reference sequence). V was shortened by 5 bases and J by 0 bases, with 12 bases between the two germline ends. Written as DNA, the CDR3 is TGTGCCAGTAGTCGCATGGACACTAGCACAGATACGCAGTATTTT. It is translated as CASSRMDTSTDTQYF.

The chain has TRBV5-1 and TRBJ2-5; TRBD2 aligns across 7 bases. Germline CDR1 is SGHRS and CDR2 is YFSETQ. This CDR3 has 13 amino acids. The ends lost 2 bases at V and 3 bases at J; junction bases unmatched: 1. CDR3 loop: CASSFAGEETQYF. The DNA of the CDR3 is TGCGCCAGCAGCTTTGCGGGGGAAGAGACCCAGTACTTC.

This clone was seen a few times. The chain employs TRBV10-3 and TRBJ1-1; 8 bases agree with TRBD1. The ends lost 5 bases at V and 6 bases at J; junction bases unmatched: 5. The CDR3 contains 13 residues. Germline values: CDR1 ENHRY, CDR2 SYGVKD. The CDR3 DNA is TGTGCCATCAGTCCGGACAGGGATTCTGAAGCTTTCTTT. Translated, it gives CAISPDRDSEAFF.

The chain's CDR3 is CASSVRTGSYEQYF. CDR3 sequence (DNA): TGTGCCAGCAGCGTCCGGACAGGCTCCTACGAGCAGTACTTC. This chain links TRBV9 with TRBJ2-7; 7 bases are shared with TRBD1. CDR3 length equals 14 residues. Losses at the gene ends were 2 bases for V and 0 bases for J; bases not matched to a gene: 2. Germline values: CDR1 SGDLS, CDR2 YYNGEE.

V usage is TRBV19 and J usage is TRBJ2-1; 10 positions agree with TRBD2. CDR1 and CDR2 (germline): LNHDA, SQIVND (reference sequence). The V segment lost 8 bases and the J segment 8 bases; nucleotides outside the gene matches: 15. The CDR3 is 16 amino acids. For the CDR3, the DNA is TGTGCCAGTTGTAAACTAGCGGGATTACCCCGGGATGAGCAGTTCTTC. This gives the protein CASCKLAGLPRDEQFF.

This clone was detected a few times. This chain connects TRBV4-2 to TRBJ1-1; tentative D call: TRBD1 (5 bases). The germline V and J ends were trimmed by 1 base and 9 bases, with 12 bases remaining between them. The CDR3 totals 13 residues. CDR1 LGHNA and CDR2 YNFKEQ come from the germline V gene. As DNA, the CDR3 is TGTGCCAGCAGCCAAGTGGGGCAGTCTAAAGCTTTCTTT. The encoded protein is CASSQVGQSKAFF.

The chain recombines TRBV4-3 with TRBJ1-2; 9 nucleotides match TRBD1. The CDR3 consists of 17 residues. Trimming removed 1 base from V and 2 bases from J; junction bases left unmatched: 8. Germline assignment: CDR1 LGHNA and CDR2 YSLEER. CDR3 in DNA: TGCGCCAGCAGCCAAGTCGTTGGGACAGGGAGGAACTATGGCTACACCTTC. Amino acids: CASSQVVGTGRNYGYTF.

The chain recombines TRBV4-2 with TRBJ2-7; maybe TRBD2 (5 bases). Trimming removed 3 bases from V and 6 bases from J, with 15 bases in between. Germline V lookup: CDR1 LGHNA, CDR2 YNFKEQ. CDR3 length: 14 amino acids. The CDR3 nucleotides are TGTGCCAGCAGCCAGACCCAGCGGACCCTCGAGCAGTACTTC. The encoded protein is CASSQTQRTLEQYF.

This clone occurred a few times. The V gene is TRBV5-1, the J gene TRBJ2-6, with D possibly being TRBD1 (6 bases). This CDR3 is built from 16 residues. The germline CDR1 and CDR2 sequences are SGHRS and YFSETQ. V was pared by 0 bases and J by 4 bases, with 11 bases between. DNA for the CDR3: TGCGCCAGCAGCTTGGACACAGGGTCAGGGGCCAACGTCCTGACTTTC. This gives the protein CASSLDTGSGANVLTF.

The chain combines TRBV7-2 with TRBJ2-3; D might be TRBD2 (6 bases). Looked up from germline, CDR1 is SGHTA and CDR2 is FQGNSA. The V end lost 7 bases, the J end lost 0 bases, and 11 bases lay between the germline ends. CDR3 length: 14 residues. This chain's CDR3 is CASTLGTSTDTQYF. CDR3 in DNA: TGTGCCAGCACTCTGGGGACTAGCACAGATACGCAGTATTTT.

This clone occurred a few times. This chain joins TRBV28 and TRBJ1-2, with a weak D call TRBD1 (6 bases). The CDR3 consists of 14 residues. Germline CDR1 reads MDHEN; CDR2 reads SYDVKM. V was trimmed by 5 bases and J by 1 base, leaving 11 bases between them. CDR3 region: CASSRTVSNYGYTF. Here the CDR3 DNA reads TGTGCCAGCAGTCGGACAGTTAGTAACTATGGCTACACCTTC.

The sample holds a few counts of this clone. This chain links TRBV7-9 with TRBJ2-1; maybe TRBD1 (5 bases). The V end was cut by 5 bases, the J end by 10 bases, with 15 bases between. This CDR3 comprises 13 residues. Germline loops: CDR1 SEHNR, CDR2 FQNEAQ (reference sequence). CDR3 protein: CASSALGVGEQFF. Here the CDR3 DNA reads TGTGCCAGCAGCGCCTTAGGGGTAGGGGAGCAGTTCTTC.

This clone has only a few counts. The chain recombines TRBV30 with TRBJ1-6; D possibly corresponds to TRBD1 (5 bases). This CDR3 comprises 13 residues. The V gene lost 0 bases and the J gene lost 13 bases, with 13 bases spanning the gap. Germline-derived CDR1 and CDR2 are GTSNPN and SVGIG (reference sequence). CDR3 in DNA: TGTGCCTGGAGTGTAATCATCCCAGGGCCCCTCCACTTT. This encodes CAWSVIIPGPLHF.

The chain has TRBV19 and TRBJ2-1; 7 bases agree with TRBD1. The ends lost 4 bases at V and 2 bases at J; junction bases unmatched: 8. CDR3 length: 16 residues. Per germline, CDR1 LNHDA and CDR2 SQIVND (reference sequence). This CDR3 is CASSTSSTGTYNEQFF. As DNA, the CDR3 is TGTGCCAGTAGTACTTCTTCGACAGGGACCTACAATGAGCAGTTCTTC.